The clone carrying this T cell receptor (beta chain) was counted only a few times. The antigen is undetermined. Cyclophosphamide on days +3 and +4 followed busulfan-fludarabine conditioning and a marrow graft. The data were obtained in a study of T cells after posttransplantation cyclophosphamide. Study observations and caveats: Donor-recipient repertoire similarity was low at 1-2 months, rising over year one. Recipient CMV seropositivity and CMV reactivation strongly tracked TRB clonality. Blood and skin or GI T cell repertoires showed limited TRB overlap.

TCRdb keeps only in-frame clones here, not all; method: immunoSEQ multiplex PCR. The table lists 4,000 to 4,500 clones, no singletons, with 10% to 15% in the top ten. This CDR3 contains 21 residues. The chain links TRBV21-1 to TRBJ2-5; no DNA check was done on the table's D call, TRBD2. TRBV21-1 is a pseudogene segment. The clonotype was recovered from a female patient aged 18 to 29 who received an allogeneic stem cell transplant from an unrelated donor, was CMV-positive, and had acute GVHD only. Some T cells may trace back to the graft donor. Specimen: PBMCs, collected after allogeneic stem cell transplant with posttransplant cyclophosphamide. The CDR3 loop reads CASSKARGGLAGDTGVGTQYF. The CDR3 DNA reads TGTGCCAGCAGCAAAGCGCGGGGGGGACTAGCGGGAGATACGGGGGTAGGGACCCAGTACTTC.